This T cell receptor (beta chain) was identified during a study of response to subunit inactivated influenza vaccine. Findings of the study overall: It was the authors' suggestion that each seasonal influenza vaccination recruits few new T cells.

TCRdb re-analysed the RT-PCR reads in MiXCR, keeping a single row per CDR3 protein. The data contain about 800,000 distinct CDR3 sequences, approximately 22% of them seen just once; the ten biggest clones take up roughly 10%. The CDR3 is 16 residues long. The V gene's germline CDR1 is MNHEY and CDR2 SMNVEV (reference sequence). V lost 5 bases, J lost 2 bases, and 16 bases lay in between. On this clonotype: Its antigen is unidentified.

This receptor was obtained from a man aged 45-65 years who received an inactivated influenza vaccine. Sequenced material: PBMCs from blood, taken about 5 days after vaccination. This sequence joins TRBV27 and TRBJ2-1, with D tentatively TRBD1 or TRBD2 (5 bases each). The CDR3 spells CASSRAGGAAYNEQFF. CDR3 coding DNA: TGTGCCAGCAGTCGAGCTGGGGGAGCAGCCTACAATGAGCAGTTCTTC.